This TCR beta chain was recovered during a study of shared clonotypes between healthy human individuals. As for this clone: Antigen unknown.

All donors were healthy HIV-negative adults lacking recent acute infections or vaccinations. Adults of Caucasian background living in Nashville, Tennessee made up all donors. Libraries were prepared by immunoSEQ multiplex PCR; TCRdb keeps only in-frame clonotypes and omits some of them. The profile covers about 1.1 million clones, with more than 75% appearing a single time and roughly 0.55% taken by the ten largest. Germline V CDR1 and CDR2: LGHNA, YNFKEQ. The V and J ends lost 0 bases and 6 bases, in that order; junction bases with no gene match: 4. This CDR3 has 15 amino acids. Points from the study as a whole: Compared with memory subsets, naive subsets generally had larger estimated richness. Sharing across several donors was seen in around 5% of naive CD4 clonotypes.

The TCR originated in a man in his late teens or twenties in good health. Some clones in this sample may be carry-over from other donors' samples. Sample: memory CD4+ T cells from PBMCs. The subset: CD45RA-negative fraction. The chain links TRBV4-2 to TRBJ2-7, with 11 positions matching TRBD2. CDR3 protein: CASSQETSGSREQYF. The CDR3 DNA reads TGTGCCAGCAGCCAAGAAACTAGCGGGAGTCGCGAGCAGTACTTC.